This TCR beta chain was observed in a study of blood T cell repertoires in COVID-19. Original analysis: Reference gene primer amplification gave estimated nucleated cell counts. TCRdb keeps only in-frame clones here, not all; method: immunoSEQ multiplex PCR. V and J calls and clone size are given by that table; D and trimming were obtained from the DNA. The table includes about 32,000 clones, about nine tenths detected once. CDR3 length: 16 residues. Germline trimming cut 2 bases from V and 0 bases from J; bases unmatched to any gene: 3. Germline V gene sequence: CDR1 KGHDR, CDR2 SFDVKD. The gene calls are TRBV24-1 and TRBJ2-1, with 7 bases matching TRBD1. The clonotype was recovered from a man aged 50 to 60 with active or convalescent COVID-19. The material sequenced was peripheral blood. CDR3 sequence: CATSDSRQGSYNEQFF. In nucleotides, the CDR3 is TGTGCCACCAGTGATTCCCGACAGGGCTCCTACAATGAGCAGTTCTTC.